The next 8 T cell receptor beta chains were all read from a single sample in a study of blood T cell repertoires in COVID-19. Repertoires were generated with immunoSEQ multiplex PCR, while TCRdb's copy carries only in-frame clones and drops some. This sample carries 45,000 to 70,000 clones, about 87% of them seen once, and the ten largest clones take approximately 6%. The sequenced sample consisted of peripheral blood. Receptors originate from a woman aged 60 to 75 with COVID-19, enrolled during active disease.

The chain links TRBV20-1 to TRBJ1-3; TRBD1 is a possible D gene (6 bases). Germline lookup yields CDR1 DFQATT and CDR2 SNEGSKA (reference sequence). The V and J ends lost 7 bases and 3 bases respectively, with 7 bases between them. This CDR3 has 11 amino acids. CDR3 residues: CSVGGGNTIYF. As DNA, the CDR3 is TGCAGTGTAGGGGGTGGAAACACCATATATTTT.

The CDR3 here is CASSQDAGFGEQYF. The CDR3 region has the DNA TGTGCCAGCAGCCAAGATGCAGGGTTCGGAGAGCAGTACTTC. The chain is built from TRBV3-1 (or the pseudogene TRBV3-2) and TRBJ2-7; D might be TRBD1 (5 bases). Germline loops: CDR1 LGHDT, CDR2 YNNKEL (reference sequence). Trimming shortened V by 0 bases and J by 7 bases, and 13 bases separated the two germline ends. The CDR3 totals 14 residues.

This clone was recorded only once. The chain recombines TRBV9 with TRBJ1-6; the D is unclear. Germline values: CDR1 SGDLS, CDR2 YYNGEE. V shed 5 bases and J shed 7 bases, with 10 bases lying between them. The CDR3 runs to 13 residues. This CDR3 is CASSVSGNSPLHF. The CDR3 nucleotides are TGTGCCAGCAGTGTTAGCGGAAATTCACCCCTCCACTTT. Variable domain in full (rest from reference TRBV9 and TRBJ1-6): DSGVTQTPKHLITATGQRVTLRCSPRSGDLSVYWYQQSLDQGLQFLIQYYNGEERAKGNILERFSAQQFPDLHSELNLSSLELGDSALYFCASSVSGNSPLHFGNGTRLTVT.

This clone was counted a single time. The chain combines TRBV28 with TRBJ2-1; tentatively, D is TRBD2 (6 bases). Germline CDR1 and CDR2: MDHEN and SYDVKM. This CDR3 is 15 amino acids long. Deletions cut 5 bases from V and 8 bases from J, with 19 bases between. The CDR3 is CASSPRRAVSDEQFF. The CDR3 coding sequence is TGTGCCAGCAGTCCACGGAGGGCCGTATCAGATGAGCAGTTCTTC.

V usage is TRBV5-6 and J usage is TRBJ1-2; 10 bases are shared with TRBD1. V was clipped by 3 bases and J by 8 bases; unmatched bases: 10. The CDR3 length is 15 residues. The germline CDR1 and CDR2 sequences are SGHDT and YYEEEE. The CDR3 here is CASSSGTGVLGGYTF. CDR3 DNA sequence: TGTGCCAGCAGCTCCGGGACAGGGGTGCTGGGCGGCTACACCTTC.

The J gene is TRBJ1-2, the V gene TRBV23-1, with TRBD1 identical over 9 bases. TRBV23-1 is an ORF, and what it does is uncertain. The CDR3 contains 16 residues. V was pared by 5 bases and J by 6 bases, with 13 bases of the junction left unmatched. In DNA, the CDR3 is TGCGCCAGCAGTAGAATGGGGGTTGGGACAGGGCATGGCTACACCTTC. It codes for CASSRMGVGTGHGYTF.

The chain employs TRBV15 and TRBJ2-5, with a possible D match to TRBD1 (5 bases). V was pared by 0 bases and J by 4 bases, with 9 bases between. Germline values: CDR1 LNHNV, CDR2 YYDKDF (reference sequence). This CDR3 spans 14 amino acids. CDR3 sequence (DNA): TGTGCCACCAGCAGAGACCCAGGGCGAGAGACCCAGTACTTC. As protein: CATSRDPGRETQYF.

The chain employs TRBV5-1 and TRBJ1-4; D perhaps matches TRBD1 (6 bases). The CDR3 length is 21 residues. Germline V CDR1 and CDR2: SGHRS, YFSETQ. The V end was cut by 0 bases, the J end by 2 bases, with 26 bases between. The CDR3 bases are TGCGCCAGCAGCTTGGCGAGGCGTAGCCCCGCAGGGGATGGGACTAATGAAAAACTGTTTTTT. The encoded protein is CASSLARRSPAGDGTNEKLFF.